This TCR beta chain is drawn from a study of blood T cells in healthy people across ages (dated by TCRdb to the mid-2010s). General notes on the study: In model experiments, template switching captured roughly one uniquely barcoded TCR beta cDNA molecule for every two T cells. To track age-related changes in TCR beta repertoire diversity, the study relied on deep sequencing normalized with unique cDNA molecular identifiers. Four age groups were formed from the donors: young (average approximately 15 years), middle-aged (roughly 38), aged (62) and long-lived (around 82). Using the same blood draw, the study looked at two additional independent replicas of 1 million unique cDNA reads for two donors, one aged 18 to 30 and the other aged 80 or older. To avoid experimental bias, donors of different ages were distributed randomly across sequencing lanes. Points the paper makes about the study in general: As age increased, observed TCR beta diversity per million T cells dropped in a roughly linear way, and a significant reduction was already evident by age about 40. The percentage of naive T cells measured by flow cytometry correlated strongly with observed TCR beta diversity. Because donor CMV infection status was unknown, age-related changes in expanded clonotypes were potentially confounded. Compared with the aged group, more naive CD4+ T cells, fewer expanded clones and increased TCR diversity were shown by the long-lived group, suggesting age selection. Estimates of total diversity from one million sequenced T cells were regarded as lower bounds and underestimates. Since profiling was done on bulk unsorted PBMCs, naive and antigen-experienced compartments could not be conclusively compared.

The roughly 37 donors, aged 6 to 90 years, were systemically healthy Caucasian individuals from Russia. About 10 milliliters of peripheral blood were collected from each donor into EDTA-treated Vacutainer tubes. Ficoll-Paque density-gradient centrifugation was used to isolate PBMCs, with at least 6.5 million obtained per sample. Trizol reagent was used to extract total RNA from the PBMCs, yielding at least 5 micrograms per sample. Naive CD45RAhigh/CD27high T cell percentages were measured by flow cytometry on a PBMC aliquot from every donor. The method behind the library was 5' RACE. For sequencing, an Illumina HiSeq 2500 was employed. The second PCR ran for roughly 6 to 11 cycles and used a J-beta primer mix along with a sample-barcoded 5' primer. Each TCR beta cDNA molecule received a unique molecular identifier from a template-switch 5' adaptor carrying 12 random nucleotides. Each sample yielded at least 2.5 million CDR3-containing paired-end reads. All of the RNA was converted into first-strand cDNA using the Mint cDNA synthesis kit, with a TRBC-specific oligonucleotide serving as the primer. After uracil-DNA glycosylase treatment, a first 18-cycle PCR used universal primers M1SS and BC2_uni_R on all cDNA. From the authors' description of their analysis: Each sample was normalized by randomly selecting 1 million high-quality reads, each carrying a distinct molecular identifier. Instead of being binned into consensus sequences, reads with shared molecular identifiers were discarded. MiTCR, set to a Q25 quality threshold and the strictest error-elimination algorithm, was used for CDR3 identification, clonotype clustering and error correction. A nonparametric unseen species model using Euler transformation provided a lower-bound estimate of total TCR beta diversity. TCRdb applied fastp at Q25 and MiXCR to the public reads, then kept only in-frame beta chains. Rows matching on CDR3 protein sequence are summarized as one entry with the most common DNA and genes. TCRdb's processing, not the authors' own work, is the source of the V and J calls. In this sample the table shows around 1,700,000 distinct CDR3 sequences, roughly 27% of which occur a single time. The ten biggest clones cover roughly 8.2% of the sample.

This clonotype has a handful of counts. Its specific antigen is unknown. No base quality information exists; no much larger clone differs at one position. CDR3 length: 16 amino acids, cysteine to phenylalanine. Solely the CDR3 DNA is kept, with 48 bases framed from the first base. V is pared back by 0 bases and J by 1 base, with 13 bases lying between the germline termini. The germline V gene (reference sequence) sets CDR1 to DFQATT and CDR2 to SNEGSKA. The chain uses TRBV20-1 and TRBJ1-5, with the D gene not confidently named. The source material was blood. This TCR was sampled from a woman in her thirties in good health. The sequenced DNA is TGCAGTGCTAGAGATCCACGTCTCAGGAGCAATCAGCCCCAGCATTTT. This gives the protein CSARDPRLRSNQPQHF.